This T cell receptor (beta chain) was recorded in a study of PD-L1 blockade in urothelial cancer. Every PCR got spiked synthetic TCR analog templates. Clones were sequenced by immunoSEQ multiplex PCR, and TCRdb holds only the in-frame ones, with some missing. Found here are 70,000 to 75,000 clones, about 89% of them singletons; the top ten hold around 3.5%. This clone appeared a single time. J lost 6 bases, V lost 10 bases, and 9 bases had no gene match. This CDR3 is 14 amino acids long. CDR1 LNHDA and CDR2 SQIVND come from the germline V gene (reference sequence). The sequencing here drew on PBMCs, taken around atezolizumab (anti-PD-L1) treatment. This clonotype was obtained from a man aged 55 to 70 with urothelial cancer. The genes are TRBV19 and TRBJ2-1, with TRBD1 matching over 10 bases. The CDR3 region has the DNA TGTGCCACCACGGACAGGGGGTCGGGCAATGAGCAGTTCTTC. Its translation is CATTDRGSGNEQFF.